These 3 T cell receptor beta chains were all obtained from the same sample, sequenced in a study of control samples from healthy donors and cancer patients. Profiling relied on immunoSEQ multiplex PCR, and the TCRdb table lists in-frame clones only, not all of them. There are around 130,000 clones in the sample; approximately 90% occur only once, and about 3.2% lies in the top ten. The sequenced sample consisted of blood. Source of these receptors: a middle-aged man in good health.

Of note for this clone: This may be a read error: a much more frequent sequence differs by one nucleotide. This chain connects TRBV7-2 to TRBJ1-6; a possible D gene is TRBD1 (5 bases). The CDR3 length is 14 residues. V lost 5 bases and J lost 9, with 14 bases in between. The germline V gene encodes CDR1 SGHTA and CDR2 FQGNSA. CDR3 residues: CASSPGTASSPLHF. Here the CDR3 DNA reads TGTGCCAGCAGCCCCGGGACGGCTAGTTCACCCCTCCACTTT.

V usage is TRBV19 and J usage is TRBJ1-5; maybe TRBD1 (6 bases). The V gene's germline CDR1 is LNHDA and CDR2 SQIVND (reference sequence). Trimming removed 4 bases from V and 2 bases from J, with 18 bases in between. The CDR3 covers 17 residues. This chain's CDR3 is CASSTRQAGLGNQPQHF. In nucleotides, the CDR3 is TGTGCCAGTAGTACTCGACAGGCAGGACTGGGCAATCAGCCCCAGCATTTT.

This rearrangement joins TRBV5-1 to TRBJ1-2, with no clear D. The V gene's germline CDR1 is SGHRS and CDR2 YFSETQ. With 0 bases removed from V and 0 bases from J, the gap between germline ends came to 6 bases. The length of the CDR3 is 14 residues. CDR3 bases: TGCGCCAGCAGCTTGGATGGAACTAACTATGGCTACACCTTC. This sequence encodes CASSLDGTNYGYTF.